This T cell receptor (beta chain) was captured by sequencing in a study of post-analysis software for immune sequencing data. The table lists this clonotype with a few counts. Included in the TCR beta cDNA libraries were unique molecular identifiers. TCRdb called the PCR reads again in MiXCR, with one record for every CDR3 protein. The sample holds more than 450,000 distinct CDR3 sequences, 44% seen once. The source is a girl aged 10 to 17 with multiple sclerosis. The specimen sequenced was blood.

The CDR3 coding sequence is TGCAGCGTTGTGGAGCTTTACTCCTACAATGAGCAGTTCTTC. Its protein is CSVVELYSYNEQFF. The chain joins TRBV29-1 to TRBJ2-1; no reliable D call. CDR3 length equals 14 residues. V shed 4 bases and J shed 0 bases, with 10 bases lying between them. Germline-derived CDR1 and CDR2 are SQVTM and ANQGSEA.